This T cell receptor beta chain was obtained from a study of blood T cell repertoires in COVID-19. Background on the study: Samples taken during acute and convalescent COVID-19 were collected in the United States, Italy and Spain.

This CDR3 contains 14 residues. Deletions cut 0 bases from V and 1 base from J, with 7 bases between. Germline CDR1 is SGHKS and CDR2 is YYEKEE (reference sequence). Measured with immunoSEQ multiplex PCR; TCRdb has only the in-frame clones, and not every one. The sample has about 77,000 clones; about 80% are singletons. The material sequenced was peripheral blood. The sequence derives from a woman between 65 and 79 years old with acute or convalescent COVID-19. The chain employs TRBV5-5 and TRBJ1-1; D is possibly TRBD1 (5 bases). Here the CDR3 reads CASSLVQGNTEAFF. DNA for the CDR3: TGTGCCAGCAGCTTGGTCCAGGGGAACACTGAAGCTTTCTTT.